This is a list of T cell receptor beta chains from one sample in a study of cytomegalovirus exposure and HLA in healthy donors. The repertoire was sequenced with immunoSEQ multiplex PCR; TCRdb's copy has only in-frame clones and lacks some. Here the sample spans some 60,000 clones, more than 70% being singletons. The sequencing sample was made of PBMCs. These receptor sequences come from a man aged 18-30 years in good health and CMV-seronegative. Both conserved end residues are part of each CDR3. The order of the fields is clone size, V gene, D gene, J gene, CDR3 protein, CDR3 DNA. D genes are given only for firm matches. Only some rows state a clone size, as once, few, many or a class for expanded clones.

-,TRBV7-7,-,TRBJ2-5,CASSLVLSTETQYF,TGTGCTAGCAGCTTGGTACTAAGCACGGAGACCCAGTACTTC
-,TRBV30,-,TRBJ2-5,CAWSGRGRETQYF,TGTGCCTGGAGTGGGAGGGGAAGGGAGACCCAGTACTTC
once,TRBV29-1,-,TRBJ2-1,CSVQTAGLRSVNEQFF,TGCAGCGTCCAAACCGCGGGACTCCGGTCGGTCAATGAGCAGTTCTTC
-,TRBV10-3,TRBD1,TRBJ1-2,CAISGTGGVAGYTF,TGTGCCATCAGTGGTACAGGGGGCGTCGCTGGCTACACCTTC
-,TRBV6-6,TRBD1,TRBJ1-1,CASSSPDRDTEAFF,TGTGCCAGCAGTTCCCCCGACAGGGACACTGAAGCTTTCTTT
once,TRBV14,TRBD1,TRBJ1-4,CASSLGTGDEKLFF,TGTGCCAGCAGCCTCGGGACAGGGGATGAAAAACTGTTTTTT
once,TRBV10-3,TRBD1,TRBJ1-6,CAVTTGVESPLHF,TGTGCCGTAACGACAGGGGTTGAATCACCCCTCCACTTT
few,TRBV12-5,TRBD2,TRBJ2-2,CASGPAAGGSGELFF,TGTGCTAGTGGTCCCGCCGCGGGGGGCTCCGGGGAGCTGTTTTTT
-,TRBV13,-,TRBJ1-5,CASSLGGANQPQHF,TGTGCCAGCAGCTTAGGGGGGGCCAATCAGCCCCAGCATTTT
-,TRBV28,-,TRBJ1-2,CASSSAGLYGYTF,TGTGCCAGCAGTTCTGCCGGACTCTATGGCTACACCTTC
-,TRBV7-6,-,TRBJ2-2,CASSLTPNTGELFF,TGTGCCAGCAGCTTAACTCCGAACACCGGGGAGCTGTTTTTT
-,TRBV28,TRBD1,TRBJ1-5,CASRPRGPQPQHF,TGTGCCAGCAGGCCAAGGGGGCCGCAGCCCCAGCATTTT
-,TRBV10-1,-,TRBJ2-1,CASSESREQFF,TGCGCCAGCAGTGAGTCCAGAGAGCAGTTCTTC
-,TRBV6-1,TRBD1,TRBJ2-1,CASAPGQGENEQFF,TGTGCCAGCGCACCGGGACAGGGTGAGAATGAGCAGTTCTTC
-,TRBV7-6,-,TRBJ1-6,CASSLRSSYNSPLHF,TGTGCCAGCAGCCTACGTAGCTCCTATAATTCACCCCTCCACTTT
-,TRBV5-1,TRBD1,TRBJ1-6,CASSLEVGQGYSPLHF,TGCGCCAGCAGCTTGGAGGTGGGACAGGGTTACTCACCCCTCCACTTT
-,TRBV11-2,-,TRBJ2-5,CASSARGSQETQYF,TGTGCCAGCAGCGCTAGGGGGTCCCAAGAGACCCAGTACTTC
-,TRBV11-2,TRBD1,TRBJ1-4,CASSVDRAGEKLFF,TGTGCCAGCAGCGTGGACAGGGCTGGAGAAAAACTGTTTTTT
-,TRBV6-5,-,TRBJ1-1,CASSRSTEAFF,TGTGCCAGCAGCCGTAGCACTGAAGCTTTCTTT
-,TRBV14,-,TRBJ1-6,CASSTPRGGNSPLHF,TGTGCCAGCAGCACTCCGCGGGGTGGGAATTCACCCCTCCACTTT
-,TRBV10-1,TRBD2,TRBJ2-3,CASSGSGEGTQYF,TGCGCCAGCAGCGGTAGCGGGGAGGGTACGCAGTATTTT
-,TRBV19,-,TRBJ2-7,CASSSGNYEQYF,TGTGCCAGTAGCTCGGGGAACTACGAGCAGTACTTC
-,TRBV19,-,TRBJ1-1,CASRLPFDTEAFF,TGTGCCAGTAGACTTCCCTTTGACACTGAAGCTTTCTTT
-,TRBV2,TRBD1,TRBJ2-7,CASSPDRQKNEQYF,TGTGCCAGCAGTCCGGACAGGCAGAAGAACGAGCAGTACTTC
-,TRBV28,-,TRBJ2-7,CASSPPDFLLYEQYF,TGTGCCAGCAGTCCCCCGGACTTTCTCCTGTACGAGCAGTACTTC
-,TRBV10-1,TRBD2,TRBJ2-3,CASSGLSLAGNTDTQYF,TGCGCCAGCAGTGGCCTCTCCTTAGCGGGAAACACAGATACGCAGTATTTT
few,TRBV12-5,TRBD1,TRBJ1-5,CASGLPGTGGADQPQHF,TGTGCTAGTGGTTTGCCCGGAACAGGGGGCGCGGATCAGCCCCAGCATTTT
-,TRBV7-3,-,TRBJ1-2,CASSPGDAKGYTF,TGTGCCAGCAGCCCGGGGGACGCCAAAGGCTACACCTTC
-,TRBV10-3,-,TRBJ2-2,CAISPGTTNTGELFF,TGTGCCATCAGCCCCGGGACAACGAACACCGGGGAGCTGTTTTTT
-,TRBV25-1,-,TRBJ2-4,CASSVTPSDIQYF,TGTGCCAGCAGTGTAACCCCATCAGACATTCAGTACTTC
once,TRBV28,-,TRBJ1-2,CASSLVPAGGGYTF,TGTGCCAGCAGTTTAGTCCCCGCCGGTGGTGGCTACACCTTC
once,TRBV20-1,-,TRBJ1-1,CSARDLTEAFF,TGCAGTGCTAGAGATCTGACTGAAGCTTTCTTT
-,TRBV11-2,-,TRBJ1-1,CATLLQGMNTEAFF,TGTGCCACACTTTTACAGGGTATGAACACTGAAGCTTTCTTT
-,TRBV2,-,TRBJ2-1,CASSEHRVVLAGNEQFF,TGTGCCAGCAGTGAGCATCGGGTAGTCTTGGCGGGCAATGAGCAGTTCTTC
-,TRBV5-1,TRBD1,TRBJ2-3,CASSPGQGSTDTQYF,TGCGCCAGCAGCCCAGGACAGGGAAGCACAGATACGCAGTATTTT
-,TRBV6-5,-,TRBJ1-5,CASSASQGQPQHF,TGTGCCAGCAGTGCCTCACAGGGTCAGCCCCAGCATTTT
-,TRBV29-1,-,TRBJ2-6,CSVVGAGSSGANVLTF,TGCAGCGTTGTCGGGGCGGGGAGCTCTGGGGCCAACGTCCTGACTTTC
-,TRBV2,-,TRBJ2-7,CASSGSGPSSSEQYF,TGTGCCAGCAGTGGCAGCGGACCAAGCTCCAGTGAGCAGTACTTC
-,TRBV6-1,TRBD2,TRBJ2-1,CASLVGRGARREQFF,TGTGCCAGCCTTGTGGGGCGGGGGGCCCGTAGGGAGCAGTTCTTC
-,TRBV7-2,TRBD2,TRBJ2-2,CASSQSRTSGGTGELFF,TGTGCCAGCAGCCAATCACGGACTAGCGGGGGCACCGGGGAGCTGTTTTTT
-,TRBV11-2,-,TRBJ2-3,CASSRGTVHTDTQYF,TGTGCCAGCAGCCGGGGTACGGTACACACAGATACGCAGTATTTT
-,TRBV28,-,TRBJ2-2,CASSLRLQTNTGELFF,TGTGCCAGCAGTTTAAGGCTACAGACGAACACCGGGGAGCTGTTTTTT
-,TRBV7-9,-,TRBJ1-1,CASSREGMNTEAFF,TGTGCCAGCAGCCGCGAGGGTATGAACACTGAAGCTTTCTTT
-,TRBV4-1,-,TRBJ2-7,CASSPIRDYEQYF,TGCGCCAGCAGCCCGATCCGGGACTACGAGCAGTACTTC
-,TRBV7-8,TRBD1,TRBJ2-1,CASRSDRSSYNEQFF,TGTGCCAGCAGGTCGGACAGGAGCTCCTACAATGAGCAGTTCTTC
-,TRBV6-5,TRBD1,TRBJ1-2,CASTGGSSGYTF,TGTGCCAGCACAGGGGGAAGCTCTGGCTACACCTTC
-,TRBV11-2,TRBD1,TRBJ1-1,CASSSWTGGGTEAFF,TGTGCCAGCAGCTCCTGGACAGGGGGGGGCACTGAAGCTTTCTTT
-,TRBV28,-,TRBJ1-1,CASRPRGGAFF,TGTGCCAGCAGACCGAGAGGGGGAGCTTTCTTT
-,TRBV5-1,-,TRBJ2-1,CASSPGYNEQFF,TGCGCCAGCAGTCCCGGTTACAATGAGCAGTTCTTC
-,TRBV5-1,-,TRBJ2-3,CASSLEGVTQYF,TGCGCCAGCAGCCTTGAGGGGGTTACGCAGTATTTT
-,TRBV4-1,-,TRBJ1-4,CASSQEGRTGLSEKLFF,TGCGCCAGCAGCCAAGAGGGGAGAACAGGGTTGAGTGAAAAACTGTTTTTT
-,TRBV2,TRBD1,TRBJ2-1,CASIQGAVNEQFF,TGTGCCAGCATACAGGGGGCGGTCAATGAGCAGTTCTTC
-,TRBV6-5,TRBD1,TRBJ2-3,CASRTGGGTDTQYF,TGTGCCAGCAGGACAGGGGGTGGGACAGATACGCAGTATTTT
-,TRBV6-1,-,TRBJ1-1,CASRFRDIHTEAFF,TGTGCCAGCAGGTTCCGGGACATACATACGGAAGCTTTCTTT
-,TRBV28,-,TRBJ2-7,CATRKQGLDEQYF,TGTGCCACAAGAAAACAGGGTCTAGACGAGCAGTACTTC
-,TRBV30,-,TRBJ2-7,CAWTRGAAHEQYF,TGTGCCTGGACTCGGGGAGCCGCTCACGAGCAGTACTTC
-,TRBV30,-,TRBJ2-7,CAWGGGGEQYF,TGTGCCTGGGGAGGGGGGGGCGAGCAGTACTTC
-,TRBV7-2,-,TRBJ2-3,CASSLDRSTDTQYF,TGTGCCAGCAGCTTAGACAGAAGCACAGATACGCAGTATTTT
-,TRBV4-1,-,TRBJ2-3,CASTGGGGVESDTQYF,TGCGCCAGCACCGGAGGGGGCGGGGTCGAGTCAGATACGCAGTATTTT